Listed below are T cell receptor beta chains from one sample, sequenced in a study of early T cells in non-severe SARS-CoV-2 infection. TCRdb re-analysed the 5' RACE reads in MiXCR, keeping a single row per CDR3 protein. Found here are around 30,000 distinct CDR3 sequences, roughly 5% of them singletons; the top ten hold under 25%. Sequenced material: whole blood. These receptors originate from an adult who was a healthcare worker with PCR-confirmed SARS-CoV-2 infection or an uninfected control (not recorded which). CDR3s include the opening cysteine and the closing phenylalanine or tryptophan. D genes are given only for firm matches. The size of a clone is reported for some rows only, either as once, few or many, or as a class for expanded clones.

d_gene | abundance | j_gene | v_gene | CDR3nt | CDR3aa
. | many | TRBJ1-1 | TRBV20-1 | TGCAGTGCTAGCCGGGGGAGGAACACTGAAGCTTTCTTT | CSASRGRNTEAFF
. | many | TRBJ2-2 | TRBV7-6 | TGTGCCAGCAGCCCCAGTTCTGGAGGGCCCAACACCGGGGAGCTGTTTTTT | CASSPSSGGPNTGELFF
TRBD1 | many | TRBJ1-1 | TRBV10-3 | TGTGCCATCAGGAGACAGGGGGAGAACACTGAAGCTTTCTTT | CAIRRQGENTEAFF
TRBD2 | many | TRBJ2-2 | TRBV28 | TGTGCCAGCAGCCTAACCCCTAGCGGGGGTACCGGGGAGCTGTTTTTT | CASSLTPSGGTGELFF
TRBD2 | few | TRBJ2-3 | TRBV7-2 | TGTGCCAGCAGCCCCCCGGGACTAGCGGGGGGGGTGGCAGATACGCAGTATTTT | CASSPPGLAGGVADTQYF
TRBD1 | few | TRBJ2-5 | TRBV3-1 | TGTGCCAGCAGCCTAAGGACAGGGGGTGGAAGAGAGACCCAGTACTTC | CASSLRTGGGRETQYF
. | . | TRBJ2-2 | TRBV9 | TGTGCCAGCAGCGTAGGTTGGGGGACCGGCGGGGAGCTGTTTTTT | CASSVGWGTGGELFF
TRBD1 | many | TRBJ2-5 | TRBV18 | TGTGCCAGCTCACCGTACGGGACAGGAGGAGAGACCCAGTACTTC | CASSPYGTGGETQYF
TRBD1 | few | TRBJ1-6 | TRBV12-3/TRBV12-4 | TGTGCCAGCAGCCGGGACAGGGGGCGAGCTTCACCCCTCCACTTT | CASSRDRGRASPLHF
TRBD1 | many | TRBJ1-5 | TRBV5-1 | TGCGCCAGCAGCTTACAGGGGGATCAGCCCCAGCATTTT | CASSLQGDQPQHF
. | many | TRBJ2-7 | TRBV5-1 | TGCGCCAGCAGCTTCGGTCGGTCCTACGAGCAGTACTTC | CASSFGRSYEQYF
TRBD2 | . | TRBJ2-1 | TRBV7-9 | TGTGCCAGCAGCTCCCCTCTAGCGGGAGGCTCCGATGAGCAGTTCTTC | CASSSPLAGGSDEQFF
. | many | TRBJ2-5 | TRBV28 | TGTGCCAGCAGAGAGACGGGGACCCAGTACTTC | CASRETGTQYF
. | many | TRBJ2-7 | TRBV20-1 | TGCAGTGCTAGCCAAAAAAGGGGGGTATCCTACGAGCAGTACTTC | CSASQKRGVSYEQYF
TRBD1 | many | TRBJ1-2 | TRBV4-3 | TGCGCCAGCAGCCAAGTCACAGGGGGCTCTAACTATGGCTACACCTTC | CASSQVTGGSNYGYTF